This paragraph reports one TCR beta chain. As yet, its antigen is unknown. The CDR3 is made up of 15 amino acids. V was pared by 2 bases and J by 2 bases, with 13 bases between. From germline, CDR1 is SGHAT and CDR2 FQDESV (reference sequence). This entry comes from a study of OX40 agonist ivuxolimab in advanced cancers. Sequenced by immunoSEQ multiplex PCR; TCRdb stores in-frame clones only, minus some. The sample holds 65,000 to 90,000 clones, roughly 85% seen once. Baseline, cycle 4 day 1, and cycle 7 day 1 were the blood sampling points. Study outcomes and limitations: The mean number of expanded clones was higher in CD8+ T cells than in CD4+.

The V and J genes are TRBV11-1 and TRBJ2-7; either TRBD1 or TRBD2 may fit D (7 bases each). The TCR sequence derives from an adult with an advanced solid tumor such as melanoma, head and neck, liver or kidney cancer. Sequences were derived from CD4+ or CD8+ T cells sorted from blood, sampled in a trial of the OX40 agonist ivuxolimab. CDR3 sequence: CASSLRQGGPYEQYF. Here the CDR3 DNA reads TGTGCCAGCAGCTTAAGGCAGGGGGGGCCCTACGAGCAGTACTTC.